What follows are 2 T cell receptor beta chains derived from one specimen sequenced in a study of OX40 agonist ivuxolimab in advanced cancers. Clones were read by immunoSEQ multiplex PCR, and TCRdb kept only the in-frame ones, dropping some. The data contain tens of thousands of clones, roughly 80% of them singletons. The sequenced sample was CD4+ or CD8+ T cells sorted from blood, obtained in a trial of the OX40 agonist ivuxolimab. Receptors originate from an adult with an advanced solid tumor such as melanoma, head and neck, liver or kidney cancer.

This chain connects TRBV27 to TRBJ2-3; 10 bases line up with TRBD2. Per the germline V gene, CDR1 is MNHEY and CDR2 is SMNVEV (reference sequence). The CDR3 extends over 17 amino acids. The V and J ends lost 6 bases and 2 bases, in that order; junction bases with no gene match: 11. CDR3 in amino acids: CASRLTPTSGATDTQYF. Here the CDR3 DNA reads TGTGCCAGCAGACTTACCCCAACTAGCGGGGCCACAGATACGCAGTATTTT.

The chain employs TRBV19 and TRBJ1-2; weak D call: TRBD1 (5 bases). Trimming left V 7 bases short and J 4 bases short, with 16 bases between. The CDR3 spans 14 residues. Germline V gene sequence: CDR1 LNHDA, CDR2 SQIVND (reference sequence). CDR3 sequence (DNA): TGTGCCAGTACCACCACGCATGGGGCCTATGGCTACACCTTC. This codes for CASTTTHGAYGYTF.